The source of this T cell receptor beta chain is a study of CD8 T cell repertoires and HIV-1 epitope variants. In the study overall: Twenty-five autologous and known Gag and Nef epitope variant peptides each stimulated T cells separately. Enriched T cells were co-cultured with equal numbers of autologous T cell-negative antigen-presenting cells. Epitopes were three Gag families plus Nef HW9 and YT9.

Measured with immunoSEQ multiplex PCR; TCRdb has only the in-frame clones, and not every one. There are roughly 100,000 clones in the sample; roughly 81% occur only once, and approximately 24% lies in the top ten. The CDR3 loop spans 15 amino acids. The V gene's germline CDR1 is MNHEY and CDR2 SVGAGI. Trimming at V came to 2 bases and at J to 7 bases, leaving 6 bases not matched to a gene. This sequence joins TRBV6-5 and TRBJ1-4; 8 bases are shared with TRBD1. The sequence was collected from a male donor with HIV. The source material was uncultured baseline CD8+ T cells from peripheral blood mononuclear cells (PBMCs). The CDR3 spells CASSYTDRAGEKLFF. The CDR3 region has the DNA TGTGCCAGCAGTTACACGGACAGGGCGGGTGAAAAACTGTTTTTT.